This entry is about one T cell receptor beta chain. With only one base between it and a far larger clone, this is likely a read error. Since no conserved phenylalanine or tryptophan closes the CDR3, a read error is the likely cause. As originally analysed: There were no quality scores in the junction-only immunoSEQ sequences, so filtering differed. Data came from immunoSEQ multiplex PCR; TCRdb stores just in-frame clones and leaves some out. V and J calls and clone size are those listed in that table; D and trimming were worked out from the DNA. Of approximately 500,000 clones in the sample, roughly 85% were seen once. The sample comes from a study of shared clonotypes between healthy human individuals. Study details: A couple of women and three men aged 18 to 49 made up the donors.

Germline CDR1 is DFQATT and CDR2 is SNEGSKA (reference sequence). V lost 5 bases and J 9 bases, leaving 13 bases between the germline ends. CDR3 size: 11 residues. Those who donated were healthy HIV-negative adults, with no recent acute infections or vaccinations reported. Genomic DNA, for the unsorted samples, came from roughly 90 million PBMCs. The receptor was derived from a middle-aged woman in good health. Some clones in this sample may be carry-over from other donors' samples. The sample consisted of PBMCs. This sequence joins TRBV20-1 and TRBJ1-2; a possible D gene is TRBD1 (5 bases). The CDR3 DNA follows: TGCAGTGCTGAAGGGGAGCGACGCTACACCCTC. This codes for CSAEGERRYTL.